The clone carrying this T cell receptor (beta chain) was seen a single time. This entry belongs to a study of blood T cell repertoires in COVID-19. Study-wide background: Acute and convalescent COVID-19 specimens originated in the United States, Italy and Spain. The cDNA or gDNA used as material had been derived from T cells, B-cell-depleted T cells, or PBMCs.

The V segment lost 10 bases and the J segment 8 bases; nucleotides outside the gene matches: 14. Per germline, CDR1 LNHDA and CDR2 SQIVND (reference sequence). There are 14 residues in the CDR3. As originally analysed: Estimation of nucleated cell counts relied on the amplification of reference gene primers. The data were produced by immunoSEQ multiplex PCR, yet TCRdb's version contains in-frame clones alone and is incomplete. V and J calls and clone size follow that table, whereas D and trimming were derived from the DNA. There are about 34,000 clones in the sample; less than 85% occur only once, and approximately 14% lies in the top ten.

V and J are TRBV19 and TRBJ1-5; TRBD1 agrees at 7 bases. The TCR comes from a human donor with acute or convalescent COVID-19. The donor label of this sample is uncertain. The sample taken for sequencing was peripheral blood. DNA of the CDR3: TGTGCCATCCCAATTAGACAGGGCGGTGAGCCCCAGCATTTT. This codes for CAIPIRQGGEPQHF.